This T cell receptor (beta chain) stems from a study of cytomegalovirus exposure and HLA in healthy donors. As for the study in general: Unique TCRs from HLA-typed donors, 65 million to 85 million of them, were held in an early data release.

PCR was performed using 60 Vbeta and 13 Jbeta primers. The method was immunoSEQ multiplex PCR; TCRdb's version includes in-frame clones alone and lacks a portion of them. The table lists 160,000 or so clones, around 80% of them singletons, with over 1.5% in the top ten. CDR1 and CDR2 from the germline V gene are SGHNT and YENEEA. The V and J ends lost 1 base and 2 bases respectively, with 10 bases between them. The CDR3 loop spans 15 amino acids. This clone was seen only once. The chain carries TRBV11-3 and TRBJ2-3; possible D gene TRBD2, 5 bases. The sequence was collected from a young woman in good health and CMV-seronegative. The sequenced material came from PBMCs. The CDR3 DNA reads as TGTGCCAGCAGCTTAGGGTCGGGAATCACAGATACGCAGTATTTT. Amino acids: CASSLGSGITDTQYF.